These T cell receptor beta chains were read from a single sample in a study of cytomegalovirus exposure and HLA in healthy donors. Repertoires were generated with immunoSEQ multiplex PCR, while TCRdb's copy carries only in-frame clones and drops some. The repertoire includes approximately 150,000 clones, almost 85% of them detected once, and under 5% sits in the top ten. Sequenced input: PBMCs. The receptors were gathered from a girl between 10 and 17 years old in good health and CMV-seropositive. The CDR3 runs from the conserved cysteine through the conserved F or W. D genes are given only for firm matches. Clone size is shown for a subset of rows, as once, few, many or a class of expanded clone.

J gene | D gene | V gene | clone size | CDR3 protein | CDR3 DNA
TRBJ1-3 | - | TRBV5-6 | - | CASSYGTDSGNTIYF | TGTGCCAGCAGCTATGGGACTGACTCTGGAAACACCATATATTTT
TRBJ1-1 | - | TRBV7-9 | once | CASSPRGTEAFF | TGTGCCAGCAGCCCACGGGGCACTGAAGCTTTCTTT
TRBJ2-7 | - | TRBV18 | - | CASSPRGAGYEQYF | TGTGCCAGCTCACCACGGGGAGCCGGCTACGAGCAGTACTTC
TRBJ1-4 | - | TRBV5-5 | few | CASSLAVWARGREKLFF | TGTGCCAGCAGCTTGGCAGTTTGGGCCAGGGGTCGTGAAAAACTGTTTTTT
TRBJ1-6 | - | TRBV14 | - | CASSPKQGAPLHF | TGTGCCAGCAGCCCCAAACAGGGCGCTCCCCTCCACTTT
TRBJ1-1 | TRBD1 | TRBV19 | few | CASSTWDREYTEAFF | TGTGCCAGTAGTACTTGGGACAGGGAATACACTGAAGCTTTCTTT
TRBJ2-1 | TRBD1 | TRBV11-3 | - | CASSHRDSLFF | TGTGCCAGCAGCCACCGGGACAGTTTGTTCTTC
TRBJ2-3 | TRBD2 | TRBV5-1 | - | CASSARSGLAGAYPTDTQYF | TGCGCCAGCAGCGCCCGATCGGGACTAGCGGGGGCCTACCCCACAGATACGCAGTATTTT
TRBJ1-1 | - | TRBV30 | - | CAWSTGRVLTEAFF | TGTGCCTGGAGTACAGGGAGGGTTTTGACTGAAGCTTTCTTT
TRBJ1-3 | TRBD1 | TRBV9 | - | CASSSLPRDRFSGNTIYF | TGTGCCAGCAGCTCACTCCCCCGGGACAGGTTCTCTGGAAACACCATATATTTT
TRBJ2-5 | TRBD2 | TRBV6-1 | - | CASRKGRGGGETQYF | TGTGCCAGCAGAAAGGGGCGGGGGGGCGGAGAGACCCAGTACTTC
TRBJ2-5 | TRBD1 | TRBV19 | - | CASSSPSGTGGRETQYF | TGTGCCAGTAGTAGCCCCTCCGGGACAGGGGGTAGAGAGACCCAGTACTTC
TRBJ1-1 | - | TRBV7-3 | - | CASSLTRASTEAFF | TGTGCCAGCAGCCTGACGAGGGCCAGCACTGAAGCTTTCTTT
TRBJ1-1 | - | TRBV7-9 | - | CASSGRGGSQTEAFF | TGTGCCAGCAGCGGACGAGGGGGTTCCCAGACTGAAGCTTTCTTT
TRBJ1-5 | - | TRBV19 | once | CASSLWEGEYSNQPQHF | TGTGCCAGTAGTCTCTGGGAGGGCGAGTATAGCAATCAGCCCCAGCATTTT
TRBJ2-7 | - | TRBV29-1 | - | CSVEGGESPYEQYF | TGCAGCGTTGAAGGGGGAGAATCTCCCTACGAGCAGTACTTC
TRBJ2-1 | - | TRBV30 | - | CASRGSGVNEQFF | TGTGCCTCACGGGGGTCGGGGGTAAATGAGCAGTTCTTC
TRBJ2-3 | - | TRBV6-6 | - | CASSYSIRDTDTQYF | TGTGCCAGCAGTTACTCGATCAGGGATACAGATACGCAGTATTTT